The rows below give T cell receptor beta chains drawn from one sample of a study of T cells after yellow fever vaccination. TCRdb fed the 5' RACE reads into MiXCR, producing one record per CDR3 protein. The sample shows 120,000 or so distinct CDR3 sequences, 15% of them seen only once. The starting material was CD8+ T cells sorted from PBMCs, obtained 5 days after the yellow fever booster vaccination. The receptors shown here come from a man aged 18-30 years who received the YFV17D yellow fever vaccine. Each CDR3 is given with its conserved first and last residue. The D gene is left open where the match is weak.

d_gene | v_gene | CDR3aa
- | TRBV6-1 | CASSTRTVSYEQYF
- | TRBV4-1 | CASSQESLGYRETQYF
- | TRBV5-1 | CASSLRDGNYEQYF
- | TRBV20-1 | CSGKRAHTGELFF
TRBD2 | TRBV12-3/TRBV12-4 | CASGGGGYNEQFF
- | TRBV2 | CASSGQGLNEQYF
- | TRBV5-1 | CASSFAGNYNEQFF
TRBD1 | TRBV7-8 | CASSLRPGQGNQPQHF
- | TRBV4-1 | CASSQERVNTEAFF
- | TRBV11-2 | CASSLWVQDYEQYF
- | TRBV7-2 | CAIGDVLYNEQFF
TRBD2 | TRBV29-1 | CSVVPAGGRQETQYF
TRBD2 | TRBV7-9 | CASSLAWGTSGTNPSPNEQFF
- | TRBV12-3/TRBV12-4 | CASSLTDSYEQYF
- | TRBV9 | CASSLGVTSGNEQFF
TRBD2 | TRBV4-3 | CASSQEGSSGAQETQYF
- | TRBV6-9 | CASRPDRRNQPQHF
TRBD2 | TRBV7-6 | CASSARLAGGTDTQYF